This is a list of T cell receptor beta chains from one sample in a study of blood T cell repertoires in COVID-19. The assay was immunoSEQ multiplex PCR, and TCRdb's table has in-frame clones only and misses some. The table has about 170,000 clones, 89% seen once. Sequenced: PBMCs or T cells enriched from blood (not recorded which). The receptors were gathered from a woman younger than 30 who had recovered from COVID-19. Each CDR3 is given with its conserved first and last residue. A D gene is named only where the DNA matches it firmly. Size tells how often a clone was seen (once, few, many) or the class of an expanded clone, and some rows leave it out.

j_gene: TRBJ2-4; abundance: .; v_gene: TRBV3-1/TRBV3-2; d_gene: .; CDR3nt: TGTGCCAGCAGCCATCAGAAAAACATTCAGTACTTC; CDR3aa: CASSHQKNIQYF
j_gene: TRBJ2-7; abundance: once; v_gene: TRBV7-9; d_gene: .; CDR3nt: TGTGCCAGCAGCTTAGACCACCAGGGCCACGAGCAGTACTTC; CDR3aa: CASSLDHQGHEQYF
j_gene: TRBJ2-7; abundance: .; v_gene: TRBV7-8; d_gene: .; CDR3nt: TGTGCCAGCAGCCGGGACCTGCGGGGATCTCCCCACGAGCAGTACTTC; CDR3aa: CASSRDLRGSPHEQYF
j_gene: TRBJ2-3; abundance: .; v_gene: TRBV6-6; d_gene: TRBD1; CDR3nt: TGTGCCAGCAGTAAGGGGCCGGGACAGGGGCCAGATACGCAGTATTTT; CDR3aa: CASSKGPGQGPDTQYF
j_gene: TRBJ2-1; abundance: .; v_gene: TRBV5-4; d_gene: .; CDR3nt: TGTGCCAGCAGCGCCCCCCCGACAGGCCCCCACAATGAGCAGTTCTTC; CDR3aa: CASSAPPTGPHNEQFF
j_gene: TRBJ2-5; abundance: .; v_gene: TRBV25-1; d_gene: .; CDR3nt: TGTGCCAGCAGTAACCCCGACCAGGGCAGAGAGACCCAGTACTTC; CDR3aa: CASSNPDQGRETQYF
j_gene: TRBJ2-7; abundance: .; v_gene: TRBV5-1; d_gene: .; CDR3nt: TGCGCCAGCAGCTTGGAGCCGGGTGTCTACGAGCAGTACTTC; CDR3aa: CASSLEPGVYEQYF
j_gene: TRBJ2-4; abundance: few; v_gene: TRBV4-2; d_gene: TRBD2; CDR3nt: TGTGCCAGCAGCCAGGAGGGACTAGCGGGAGGAATAGCCAAAAACATTCAGTACTTC; CDR3aa: CASSQEGLAGGIAKNIQYF
j_gene: TRBJ2-1; abundance: .; v_gene: TRBV11-2; d_gene: .; CDR3nt: TGTGCCAGCAGCTTAGGTCGGGGAGTAATGGTCAATGAGCAGTTCTTC; CDR3aa: CASSLGRGVMVNEQFF
j_gene: TRBJ2-3; abundance: .; v_gene: TRBV6-2/TRBV6-3; d_gene: .; CDR3nt: TGTGCCAGCAGTCCACGACAGGGAGGTTATTATACGCAGTATTTT; CDR3aa: CASSPRQGGYYTQYF
j_gene: TRBJ1-4; abundance: .; v_gene: TRBV28; d_gene: .; CDR3nt: TGTGCCAGCAGTTCGCCCGGGGCAACTAATGAAAAACTGTTTTTT; CDR3aa: CASSSPGATNEKLFF
j_gene: TRBJ2-5; abundance: .; v_gene: TRBV23-1; d_gene: TRBD1; CDR3nt: TGCGCCAGCAGTCCGACAGGGGAAGAGACCCAGTACTTC; CDR3aa: CASSPTGEETQYF
j_gene: TRBJ2-3; abundance: .; v_gene: TRBV27; d_gene: .; CDR3nt: TGTGCCAGCAGCCCGAGGGCTGGCACAGATACGCAGTATTTT; CDR3aa: CASSPRAGTDTQYF
j_gene: TRBJ1-2; abundance: few; v_gene: TRBV28; d_gene: .; CDR3nt: TGTGCCAGCAGCACGATGACAGTTCCAAACTATGGCTACACCTTC; CDR3aa: CASSTMTVPNYGYTF
j_gene: TRBJ2-1; abundance: .; v_gene: TRBV3-1/TRBV3-2; d_gene: TRBD2; CDR3nt: TGTGCCAGCACCACTAGCGGGAGCCACAATGAGCAGTTCTTC; CDR3aa: CASTTSGSHNEQFF
j_gene: TRBJ2-3; abundance: .; v_gene: TRBV4-3; d_gene: TRBD1; CDR3nt: TGCGCCAGCAGCCAAGGGACAGGGCAACACACAGATACGCAGTATTTT; CDR3aa: CASSQGTGQHTDTQYF
j_gene: TRBJ2-2; abundance: .; v_gene: TRBV9; d_gene: TRBD1; CDR3nt: TGTGCCAGCAGCGTTGGGACAGGTCGGAGCGCCGGGGAGCTGTTTTTT; CDR3aa: CASSVGTGRSAGELFF
j_gene: TRBJ2-4; abundance: few; v_gene: TRBV6-5; d_gene: .; CDR3nt: TGTGCCAGCAGGGACAGAGGGGGAAAAAACATTCAGTACTTC; CDR3aa: CASRDRGGKNIQYF
j_gene: TRBJ2-7; abundance: .; v_gene: TRBV28; d_gene: TRBD1; CDR3nt: TGTGCCAGCAGTTTATTAGGACAGGGCCCGAACTACGAGCAGTACTTC; CDR3aa: CASSLLGQGPNYEQYF
j_gene: TRBJ2-1; abundance: .; v_gene: TRBV23-1; d_gene: TRBD2; CDR3nt: TGCGCCAGCAGTCAAGCCCGACGACACAAAACTAGCGGACTATCCTACAATGAGCAGTTCTTC; CDR3aa: CASSQARRHKTSGLSYNEQFF
j_gene: TRBJ2-7; abundance: once; v_gene: TRBV19; d_gene: TRBD1; CDR3nt: TGTGCCAGTAGTATATCCCGACAGGGGGCGTACGAGCAGTACTTC; CDR3aa: CASSISRQGAYEQYF
j_gene: TRBJ2-3; abundance: once; v_gene: TRBV9; d_gene: .; CDR3nt: TGTGCCAGCGGGTTTAGCGGAGCGGATACGCAGTATTTT; CDR3aa: CASGFSGADTQYF
j_gene: TRBJ2-3; abundance: .; v_gene: TRBV28; d_gene: TRBD2; CDR3nt: TGTGCCAGCAGTGGCCTTGGGGAGGGCCCCCTAGATACGCAGTATTTT; CDR3aa: CASSGLGEGPLDTQYF
j_gene: TRBJ1-1; abundance: .; v_gene: TRBV29-1; d_gene: .; CDR3nt: TGCAGCGTTCCGACGGGGGGGGCGTCCACTGAAGCTTTCTTT; CDR3aa: CSVPTGGASTEAFF
j_gene: TRBJ1-5; abundance: .; v_gene: TRBV5-6; d_gene: .; CDR3nt: TGTGCCAGCAGCTTGTTCAATGCTGCAGGGGTCACTCAGCCCCAGCATTTT; CDR3aa: CASSLFNAAGVTQPQHF
j_gene: TRBJ2-5; abundance: .; v_gene: TRBV12-5; d_gene: TRBD1; CDR3nt: TGTGCTACCGGACAGGGGACAGAGCAAGAGACCCAGTACTTC; CDR3aa: CATGQGTEQETQYF
j_gene: TRBJ2-1; abundance: .; v_gene: TRBV5-8; d_gene: .; CDR3nt: TGTGCCAGCAGCTTCTACCGACAGGATTCCAATGAGCAGTTCTTC; CDR3aa: CASSFYRQDSNEQFF
j_gene: TRBJ2-3; abundance: .; v_gene: TRBV5-4; d_gene: TRBD1; CDR3nt: TGTGCCAGCAGCCGCAGGGGGCGCGCTAGCACAGATACGCAGTATTTT; CDR3aa: CASSRRGRASTDTQYF
j_gene: TRBJ2-1; abundance: .; v_gene: TRBV2; d_gene: .; CDR3nt: TGTGCCAGGGGCTCGGGGTTAACCTACAATGAGCAGTTCTTC; CDR3aa: CARGSGLTYNEQFF
j_gene: TRBJ2-5; abundance: .; v_gene: TRBV7-2; d_gene: TRBD2; CDR3nt: TGTGCCAGCAGCGCCGGGACTAGCGGGATTCCGTCGGAGACCCAGTACTTC; CDR3aa: CASSAGTSGIPSETQYF
j_gene: TRBJ1-5; abundance: .; v_gene: TRBV5-4; d_gene: .; CDR3nt: TGTGCCAGCAGCCGGGACAATCAGCCCCAGCATTTT; CDR3aa: CASSRDNQPQHF
j_gene: TRBJ1-6; abundance: .; v_gene: TRBV7-2; d_gene: TRBD1; CDR3nt: TGTGCCAGCAGCTTGAACAGGGGAGGTAATTCACCCCTCCACTTT; CDR3aa: CASSLNRGGNSPLHF
j_gene: TRBJ2-7; abundance: .; v_gene: TRBV27; d_gene: TRBD2; CDR3nt: TGTGCCAGCAGTCCCTCAGCCGGGACTAGGGGCTACGAGCAGTACTTC; CDR3aa: CASSPSAGTRGYEQYF
j_gene: TRBJ2-5; abundance: once; v_gene: TRBV28; d_gene: .; CDR3nt: TGTGCCAGCAGTTTAAGGACAGACCAAGAGACCCAGTACTTC; CDR3aa: CASSLRTDQETQYF
j_gene: TRBJ2-1; abundance: .; v_gene: TRBV25-1; d_gene: TRBD2; CDR3nt: TGTGCCAGCAGTGAATTTGGCGGGAGCTCCTACAATGAGCAGTTCTTC; CDR3aa: CASSEFGGSSYNEQFF
j_gene: TRBJ1-3; abundance: .; v_gene: TRBV10-3; d_gene: .; CDR3nt: TGTGCCATCAACAGGTCTGGAAACACCATATATTTT; CDR3aa: CAINRSGNTIYF
j_gene: TRBJ2-7; abundance: few; v_gene: TRBV7-8; d_gene: .; CDR3nt: TGTGCCAGCAGCTTACCCGGAACTAGCTACGAGCAGTACTTC; CDR3aa: CASSLPGTSYEQYF
j_gene: TRBJ2-1; abundance: .; v_gene: TRBV28; d_gene: TRBD2; CDR3nt: TGTGCCAGCAGTTCCACTAGCGGAGACCTCTACAATGAGCAGTTCTTC; CDR3aa: CASSSTSGDLYNEQFF
j_gene: TRBJ1-2; abundance: few; v_gene: TRBV19; d_gene: .; CDR3nt: TGTGCCAGTAGTCTTGCCCACAGTCGGTACTATGGCTACACCTTC; CDR3aa: CASSLAHSRYYGYTF
j_gene: TRBJ2-3; abundance: .; v_gene: TRBV6-5; d_gene: .; CDR3nt: TGTGCCAGCGGCAGGTCTAGCACAGATACGCAGTATTTT; CDR3aa: CASGRSSTDTQYF
j_gene: TRBJ2-2; abundance: .; v_gene: TRBV11-2; d_gene: .; CDR3nt: TGTGCCAGCAGCGAAACAGGGTACACCGGGGAGCTGTTTTTT; CDR3aa: CASSETGYTGELFF